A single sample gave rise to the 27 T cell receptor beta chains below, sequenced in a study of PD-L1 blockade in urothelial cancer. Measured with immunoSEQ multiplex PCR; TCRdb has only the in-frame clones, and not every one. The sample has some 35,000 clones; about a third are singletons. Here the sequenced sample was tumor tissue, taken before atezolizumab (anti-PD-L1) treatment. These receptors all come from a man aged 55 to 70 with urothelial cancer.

The CDR3 region is CATSRDAPQGARGYGYTF. The CDR3 coding sequence is TGTGCCACCAGCAGAGATGCCCCACAGGGGGCGCGAGGCTATGGCTACACCTTC. The chain has TRBV15 and TRBJ1-2; 9 bases map to TRBD1. Trimming cost V 0 bases and J 4 bases; bases outside gene matches: 12. Germline values: CDR1 LNHNV, CDR2 YYDKDF (reference sequence). There are 18 residues in the CDR3.

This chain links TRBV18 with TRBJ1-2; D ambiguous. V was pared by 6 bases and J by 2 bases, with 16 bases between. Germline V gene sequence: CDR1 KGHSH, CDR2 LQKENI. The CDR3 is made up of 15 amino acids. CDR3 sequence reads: CASSPDADGNYGYTF. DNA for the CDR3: TGTGCCAGCTCGCCGGACGCGGACGGAAACTATGGCTACACCTTC. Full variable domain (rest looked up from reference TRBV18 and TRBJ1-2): NAGVMQNPRHLVRRRGQEARLRCSPMKGHSHVYWYRQLPEEGLKFMVYLQKENIIDESGMPKERFSAEFPKEGPSILRIQQVVRGDSAAYFCASSPDADGNYGYTFGSGTRLTVV.

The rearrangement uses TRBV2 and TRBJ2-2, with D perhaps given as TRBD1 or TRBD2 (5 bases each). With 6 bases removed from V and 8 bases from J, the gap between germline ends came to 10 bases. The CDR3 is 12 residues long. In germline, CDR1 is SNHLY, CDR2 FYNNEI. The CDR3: CASSVGVGELFF. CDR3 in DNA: TGTGCCAGCAGCGTGGGGGTAGGGGAGCTGTTTTTT.

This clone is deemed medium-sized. CDR3 coding DNA: TGTGCCAGTAGCCAGGGAGGGGGGGATGGCTACACCTTC. Translated: CASSQGGGDGYTF. The rearrangement uses TRBV19 and TRBJ1-2, with D possibly matching TRBD1 (6 bases). V lost 6 bases and J lost 6, with 14 bases in between. CDR3 size: 13 residues. Germline CDR1 LNHDA, CDR2 SQIVND (reference sequence).

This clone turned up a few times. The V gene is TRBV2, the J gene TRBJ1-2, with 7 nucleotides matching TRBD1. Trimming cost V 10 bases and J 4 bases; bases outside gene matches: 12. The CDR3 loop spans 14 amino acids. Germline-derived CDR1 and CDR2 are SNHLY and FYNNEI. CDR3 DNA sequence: TGTGCCACCCCGTCACCGGGACAGACCTATGGCTACACCTTC. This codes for CATPSPGQTYGYTF.

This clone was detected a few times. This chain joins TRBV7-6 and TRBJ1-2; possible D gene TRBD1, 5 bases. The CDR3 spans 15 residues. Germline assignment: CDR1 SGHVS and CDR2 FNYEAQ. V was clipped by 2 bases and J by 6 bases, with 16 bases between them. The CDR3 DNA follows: TGTGCCAGCAGCTTAAGAGACAGCTCCGTGCATGGCTACACCTTC. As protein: CASSLRDSSVHGYTF.

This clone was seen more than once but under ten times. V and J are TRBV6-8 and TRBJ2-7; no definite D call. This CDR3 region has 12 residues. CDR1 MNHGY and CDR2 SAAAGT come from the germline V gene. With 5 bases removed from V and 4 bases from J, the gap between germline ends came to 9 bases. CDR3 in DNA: TGTGCCAGCAGTCGAGTGGGTTACGAGCAGTACTTC. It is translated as CASSRVGYEQYF.

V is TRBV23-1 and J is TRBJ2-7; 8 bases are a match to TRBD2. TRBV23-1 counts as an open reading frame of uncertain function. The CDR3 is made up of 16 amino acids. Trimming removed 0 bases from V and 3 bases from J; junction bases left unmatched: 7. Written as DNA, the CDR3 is TGCGCCAGCAGTCAATCGCTGCCCCGGGAGGGCTACGAGCAGTACTTC. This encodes CASSQSLPREGYEQYF.

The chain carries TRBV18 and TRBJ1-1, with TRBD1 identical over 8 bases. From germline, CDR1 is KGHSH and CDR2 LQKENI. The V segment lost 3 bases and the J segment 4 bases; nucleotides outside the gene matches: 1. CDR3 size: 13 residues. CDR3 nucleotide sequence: TGTGCCAGCTCACCCACAGGGGGCACTGAAGCTTTCTTT. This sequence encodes CASSPTGGTEAFF.

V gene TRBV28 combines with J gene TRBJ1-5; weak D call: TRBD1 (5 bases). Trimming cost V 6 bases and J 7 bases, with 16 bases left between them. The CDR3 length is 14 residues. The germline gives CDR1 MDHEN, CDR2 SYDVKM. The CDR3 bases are TGTGCCAGCAGCCCCCAGGCAGGGCAACAGCCCCAGCATTTT. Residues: CASSPQAGQQPQHF. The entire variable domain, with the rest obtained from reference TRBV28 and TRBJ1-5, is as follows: DVKVTQSSRYLVKRTGEKVFLECVQDMDHENMFWYRQDPGLGLRLIYFSYDVKMKEKGDIPEGYSVSREKKERFSLILESASTNQTSMYLCASSPQAGQQPQHFGDGTRLSIL.

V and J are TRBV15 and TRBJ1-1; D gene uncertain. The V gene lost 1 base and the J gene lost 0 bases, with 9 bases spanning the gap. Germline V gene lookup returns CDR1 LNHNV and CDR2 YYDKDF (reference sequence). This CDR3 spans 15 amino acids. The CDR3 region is CATSRVGNVNTEAFF. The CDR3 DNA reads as TGTGCCACCAGCAGAGTAGGGAACGTGAACACTGAAGCTTTCTTT.

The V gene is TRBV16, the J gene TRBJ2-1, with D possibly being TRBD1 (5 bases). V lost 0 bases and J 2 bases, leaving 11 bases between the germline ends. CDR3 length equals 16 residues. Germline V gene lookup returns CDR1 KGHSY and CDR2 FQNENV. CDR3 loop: CASSQSRDYPYNEQFF. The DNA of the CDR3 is TGTGCCAGCAGCCAATCCAGGGATTATCCCTACAATGAGCAGTTCTTC.

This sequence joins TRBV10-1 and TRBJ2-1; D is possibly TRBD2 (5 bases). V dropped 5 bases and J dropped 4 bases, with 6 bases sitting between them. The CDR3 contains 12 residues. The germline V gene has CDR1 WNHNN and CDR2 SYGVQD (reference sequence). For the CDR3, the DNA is TGCGCCAGCAGTTCGGGGTACAATGAGCAGTTCTTC. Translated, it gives CASSSGYNEQFF.

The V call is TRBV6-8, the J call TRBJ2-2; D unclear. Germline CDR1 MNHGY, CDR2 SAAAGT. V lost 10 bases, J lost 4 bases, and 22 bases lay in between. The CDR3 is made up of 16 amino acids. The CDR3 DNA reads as TGTGCCATCAGCTCGAGTGATTCTCCCGTCACCGGGGAGCTGTTTTTT. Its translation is CAISSSDSPVTGELFF.

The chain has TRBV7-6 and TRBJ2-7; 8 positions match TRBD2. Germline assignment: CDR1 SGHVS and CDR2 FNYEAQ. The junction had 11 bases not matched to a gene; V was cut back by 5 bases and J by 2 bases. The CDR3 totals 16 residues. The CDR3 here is CASSPPGVLAAYEQYF. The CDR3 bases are TGTGCCAGCAGCCCTCCGGGCGTACTAGCGGCCTACGAGCAGTACTTC.

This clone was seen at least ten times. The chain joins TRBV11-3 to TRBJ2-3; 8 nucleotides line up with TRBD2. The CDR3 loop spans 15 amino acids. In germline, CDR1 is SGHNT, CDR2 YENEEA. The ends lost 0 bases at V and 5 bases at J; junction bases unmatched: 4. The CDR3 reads CASSLEDSGVDTQYF. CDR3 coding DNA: TGTGCCAGCAGCTTAGAGGATAGCGGGGTAGATACGCAGTATTTT.

CDR3 protein: CASSPPDRANYGYTF. CDR3 DNA: TGTGCCAGCTCACCACCGGACAGGGCTAACTATGGCTACACCTTC. The rearrangement joins TRBV18 to TRBJ1-2; 8 nucleotides match TRBD1. Trimming removed 0 bases from V and 0 bases from J; junction bases left unmatched: 0. The CDR3 is 15 residues long. The germline V gene has CDR1 KGHSH and CDR2 LQKENI.

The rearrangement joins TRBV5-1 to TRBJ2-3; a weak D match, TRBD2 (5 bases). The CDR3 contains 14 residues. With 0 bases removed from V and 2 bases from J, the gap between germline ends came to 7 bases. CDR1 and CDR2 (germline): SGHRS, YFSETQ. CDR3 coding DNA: TGCGCCAGCAGCTTGGAGCGGCTCACAGATACGCAGTATTTT. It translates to CASSLERLTDTQYF.

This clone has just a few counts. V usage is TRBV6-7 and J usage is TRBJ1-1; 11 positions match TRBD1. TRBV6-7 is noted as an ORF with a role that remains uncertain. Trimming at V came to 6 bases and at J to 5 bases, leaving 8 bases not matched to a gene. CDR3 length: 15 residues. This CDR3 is CASSPDRGQGTEAFF. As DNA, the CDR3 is TGTGCCAGCAGCCCGGACAGGGGGCAGGGTACTGAAGCTTTCTTT.

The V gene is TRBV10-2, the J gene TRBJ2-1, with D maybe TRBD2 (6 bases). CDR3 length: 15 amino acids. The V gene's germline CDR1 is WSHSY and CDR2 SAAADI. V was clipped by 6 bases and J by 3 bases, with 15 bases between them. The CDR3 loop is CASRELAIFYNEQFF. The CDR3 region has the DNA TGCGCCAGCAGGGAACTAGCTATTTTCTACAATGAGCAGTTCTTC.

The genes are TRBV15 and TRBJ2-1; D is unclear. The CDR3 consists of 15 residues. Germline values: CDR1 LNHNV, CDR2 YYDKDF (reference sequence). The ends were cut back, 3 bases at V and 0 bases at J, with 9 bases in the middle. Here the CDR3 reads CATSRLVSSYNEQFF. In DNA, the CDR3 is TGTGCCACCAGCAGGCTGGTAAGCTCCTACAATGAGCAGTTCTTC. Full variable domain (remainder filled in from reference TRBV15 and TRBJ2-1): DAMVIQNPRYQVTQFGKPVTLSCSQTLNHNVMYWYQQKSSQAPKLLFHYYDKDFNNEADTPDNFQSRRPNTSFCFLDIRSPGLGDTAMYLCATSRLVSSYNEQFFGPGTRLTVL.

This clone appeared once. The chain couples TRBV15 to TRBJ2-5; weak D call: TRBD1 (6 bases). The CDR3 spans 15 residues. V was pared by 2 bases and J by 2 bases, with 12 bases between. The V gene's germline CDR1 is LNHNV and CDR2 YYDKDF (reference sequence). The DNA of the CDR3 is TGTGCCACCAGCAGAACCGGGACATCGCAAGAGACCCAGTACTTC. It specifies CATSRTGTSQETQYF.

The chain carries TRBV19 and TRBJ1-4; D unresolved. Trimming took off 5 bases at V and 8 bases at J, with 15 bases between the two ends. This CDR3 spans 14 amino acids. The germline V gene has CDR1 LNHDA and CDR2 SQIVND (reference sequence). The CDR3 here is CASSGETNNEKLFF. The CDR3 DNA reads TGTGCCAGTAGTGGGGAGACAAACAACGAAAAACTGTTTTTT.

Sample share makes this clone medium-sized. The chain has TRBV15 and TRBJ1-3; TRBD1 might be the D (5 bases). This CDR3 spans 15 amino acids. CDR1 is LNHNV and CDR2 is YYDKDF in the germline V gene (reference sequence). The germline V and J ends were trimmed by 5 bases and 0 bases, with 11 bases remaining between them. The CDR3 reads CATSPGRGSGNTIYF. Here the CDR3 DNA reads TGTGCCACCAGCCCCGGGAGGGGCTCTGGAAACACCATATATTTT.

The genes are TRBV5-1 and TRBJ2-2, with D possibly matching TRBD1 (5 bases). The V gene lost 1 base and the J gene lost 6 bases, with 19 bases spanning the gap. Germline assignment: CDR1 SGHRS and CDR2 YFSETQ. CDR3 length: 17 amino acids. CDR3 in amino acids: CASSLSGRVKGAGELFF. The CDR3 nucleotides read TGCGCCAGCAGCTTGTCGGGCAGGGTGAAGGGCGCCGGGGAGCTGTTTTTT.

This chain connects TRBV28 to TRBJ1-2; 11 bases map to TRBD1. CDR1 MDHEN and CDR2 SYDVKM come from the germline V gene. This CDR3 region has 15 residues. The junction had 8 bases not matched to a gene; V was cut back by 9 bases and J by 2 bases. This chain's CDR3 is CASIGQGAQNYGYTF. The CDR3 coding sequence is TGTGCCAGTATTGGACAGGGGGCGCAGAACTATGGCTACACCTTC.

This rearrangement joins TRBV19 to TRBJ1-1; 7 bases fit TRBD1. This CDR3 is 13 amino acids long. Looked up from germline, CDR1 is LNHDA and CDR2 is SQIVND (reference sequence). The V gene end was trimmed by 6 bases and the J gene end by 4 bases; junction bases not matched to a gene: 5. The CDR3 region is CASRGQSGTEAFF. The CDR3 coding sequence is TGTGCCAGTAGGGGACAGTCGGGCACTGAAGCTTTCTTT. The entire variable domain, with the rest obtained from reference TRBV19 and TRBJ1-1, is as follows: DGGITQSPKYLFRKEGQNVTLSCEQNLNHDAMYWYRQDPGQGLRLIYYSQIVNDFQKGDIAEGYSVSREKKESFPLTVTSAQKNPTAFYLCASRGQSGTEAFFGQGTRLTVV.